This passage covers 7 T cell receptor beta chains from one sample sequenced in a study of metastatic and nonmetastatic thyroid tumors. With MiXCR, TCRdb reprocessed the PCR reads. The data show roughly 33,000 clones, with over 15% seen just once and about an eighth held by the top ten. Patients underwent thyroid surgery, and none had received any treatment before it. The source material was blood. These receptors all come from a male donor with papillary thyroid cancer or a benign thyroid nodule (not recorded which). Some clones in this sample may be carry-over from other donors' samples.

This clone was found many times. This chain connects TRBV5-1 to TRBJ1-5; unclear D gene. V dropped 0 bases and J dropped 2 bases, with 12 bases sitting between them. The CDR3 is 16 amino acids. From germline, CDR1 is SGHRS and CDR2 YFSETQ. CDR3 DNA sequence: TGCGCCAGCAGCTTGGTTTTTGGTTGGGGCAATCAGCCCCAGCATTTT. Its translation is CASSLVFGWGNQPQHF.

This clone was counted at least ten times. J is TRBJ1-1 and V is TRBV19; 9 bases match TRBD1. Germline lookup yields CDR1 LNHDA and CDR2 SQIVND (reference sequence). This CDR3 has 14 residues. Trimming at V came to 5 bases and at J to 1 base, leaving 2 bases not matched to a gene. The CDR3 reads CASSWTGANTEAFF. For the CDR3, the DNA is TGTGCCAGTAGTTGGACAGGGGCGAACACTGAAGCTTTCTTT.

Remarks on this clone: A much larger clonotype is one base distant, so this may be a read error. This chain links TRBV29-1 with TRBJ1-5; D might be TRBD1 (5 bases). CDR3 size: 13 residues. Germline lookup yields CDR1 SQVTM and CDR2 ANQGSEA. CDR3 in DNA: TGCAGCGCTGAAGAGGGGCGAGGCCAGCCCCAGCATTTT. Protein sequence: CSAEEGRGQPQHF.

This clone was detected many times. Possible read error: a much larger clone is one base away. This chain uses TRBV19 with TRBJ2-1; the D gene is possibly TRBD1 (6 bases). Germline values: CDR1 LNHDA, CDR2 SQIVND (reference sequence). There are 13 residues in the CDR3. The chain's CDR3 is CAGSLDRFNEQFF. The CDR3 DNA is TGTGCCGGTAGCCTCGACAGGTTCAATGAGCAGTTCTTC.

There are a few counts of this clone. The chain couples TRBV27 to TRBJ2-3; no reliable D call. Germline CDR1 is MNHEY and CDR2 is SMNVEV (reference sequence). The CDR3 has 13 amino acids. Trimming shortened V by 2 bases and J by 7 bases, and 10 bases separated the two germline ends. The CDR3 region has the DNA TGTGCCAGCAGTTTAACCGAAAAAAATACGCAGTATTTT. Translated, it gives CASSLTEKNTQYF.

This chain uses TRBV4-3 with TRBJ2-7; 8 bases line up with TRBD1. The germline CDR1 and CDR2 sequences are LGHNA and YSLEER. The CDR3 contains 14 residues. V gave up 4 bases and J gave up 2 bases; unmatched junction bases: 4. CDR3 DNA sequence: TGCGCCAGCAGCCTCGAACAGGGGGCCTACGAGCAGTACTTC. Its translation: CASSLEQGAYEQYF.

This clone was seen a handful of times. CDR3 DNA: TGTGCCAGCAGTTACACCCAGGGTTTGTCGGCCGAGCAGTACTTC. It translates to CASSYTQGLSAEQYF. The chain is built from TRBV6-2 or TRBV6-3 and TRBJ2-7; tentatively, D is TRBD1 (5 bases). The CDR3 is 15 residues long. The germline V and J ends were trimmed by 2 bases and 6 bases, with 17 bases remaining between them. CDR1 and CDR2 (germline): MNHEY, SVGEGT.